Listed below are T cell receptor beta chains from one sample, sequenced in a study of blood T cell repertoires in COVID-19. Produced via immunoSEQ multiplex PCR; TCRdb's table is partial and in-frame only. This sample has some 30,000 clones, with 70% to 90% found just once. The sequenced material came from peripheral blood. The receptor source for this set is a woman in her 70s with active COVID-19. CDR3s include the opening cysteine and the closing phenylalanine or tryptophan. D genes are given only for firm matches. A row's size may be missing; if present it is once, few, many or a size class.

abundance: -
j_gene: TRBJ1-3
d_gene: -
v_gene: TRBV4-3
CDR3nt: TGCGCCAGCAGCCAAAACCCAACAGGAAACTCTGGAAACACCATATATTTT
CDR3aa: CASSQNPTGNSGNTIYF

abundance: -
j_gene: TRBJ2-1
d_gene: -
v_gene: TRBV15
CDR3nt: TGTGCCACCAGCAGAGATCAGGGAGGTCTTGATGAGCAGTTCTTC
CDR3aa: CATSRDQGGLDEQFF

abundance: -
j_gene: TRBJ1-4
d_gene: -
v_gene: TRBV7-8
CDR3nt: TGTGCCACCCGGACACAAACTCGAGAAAAACTGTTTTTT
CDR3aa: CATRTQTREKLFF

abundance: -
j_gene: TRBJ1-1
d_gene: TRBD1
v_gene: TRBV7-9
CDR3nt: TGTGCCAGCAGCTTCACAGGGGGAAACACTGAAGCTTTCTTT
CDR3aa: CASSFTGGNTEAFF

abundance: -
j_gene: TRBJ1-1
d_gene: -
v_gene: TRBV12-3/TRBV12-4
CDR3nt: TGTGCCAGCAGTTTAGTTGAGGGTGCTGAAGCTTTCTTT
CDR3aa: CASSLVEGAEAFF

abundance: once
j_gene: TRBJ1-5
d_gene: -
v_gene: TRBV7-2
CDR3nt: TGTGCCAGCAGCTCCGTTAACCAGAATCAGCCCCAGCATTTT
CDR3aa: CASSSVNQNQPQHF

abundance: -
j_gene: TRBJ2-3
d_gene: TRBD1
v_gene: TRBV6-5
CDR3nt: TGTGCCAGTGGACAGGGGGATACGCAGTATTTT
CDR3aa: CASGQGDTQYF

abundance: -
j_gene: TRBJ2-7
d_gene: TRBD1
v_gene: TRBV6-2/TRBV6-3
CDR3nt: TGTGCCAGCAGCACAGGGGGGTCCTACGAGCAGTACTTC
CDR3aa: CASSTGGSYEQYF

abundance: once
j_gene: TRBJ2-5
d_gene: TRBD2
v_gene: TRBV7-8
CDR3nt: TGTGCCAGCAGCTTCGGAAGAGCGGGGGGAGAAGAGACCCAGTACTTC
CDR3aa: CASSFGRAGGEETQYF

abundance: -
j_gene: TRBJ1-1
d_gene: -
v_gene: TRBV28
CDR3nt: TGTGCCAGCGCCCTGGTAGGGGTGGGGACTGAAGCTTTCTTT
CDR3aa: CASALVGVGTEAFF

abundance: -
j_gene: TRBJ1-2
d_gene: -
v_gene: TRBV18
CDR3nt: TGTGCCAGCTCACCCCAAGGCGTGGGGAGTAACTATGGCTACACCTTC
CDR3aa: CASSPQGVGSNYGYTF

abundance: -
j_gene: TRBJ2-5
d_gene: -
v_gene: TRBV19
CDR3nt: TGTGCCAGTAGTATCACAGGGAAAGAGACCCAGTACTTC
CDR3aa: CASSITGKETQYF